This TCR beta chain was identified during a study of T cells after yellow fever vaccination. Study-wide results and caveats: Researchers cautioned that FACS-sorted repertoires could harbor abundant clonotypes contaminating from the bulk population. Subsequent to the booster, the majority of primary-vaccination clones reappeared (around 97% CD4, 85% to 90% CD8).

Note on this clonotype: The antigen remains unidentified.

From the 5' RACE reads, TCRdb called clonotypes with MiXCR, one entry per CDR3 protein. Here the sample spans 250,000 to 400,000 distinct CDR3 sequences, over 4% being singletons. V dropped 6 bases and J dropped 6 bases, with 15 bases sitting between them. There are 14 residues in the CDR3. The TCR was taken from a man aged 18 to 29 who received the YFV17D yellow fever vaccine. V usage is TRBV12-3 or TRBV12-4 and J usage is TRBJ1-5, with D possibly matching TRBD1 (6 bases). This material consisted of PBMCs, taken 5 days after the yellow fever booster vaccination. The CDR3 is CASRDTGLSQPQHF. DNA of the CDR3: TGTGCCAGCAGAGACACAGGGTTAAGTCAGCCCCAGCATTTT.